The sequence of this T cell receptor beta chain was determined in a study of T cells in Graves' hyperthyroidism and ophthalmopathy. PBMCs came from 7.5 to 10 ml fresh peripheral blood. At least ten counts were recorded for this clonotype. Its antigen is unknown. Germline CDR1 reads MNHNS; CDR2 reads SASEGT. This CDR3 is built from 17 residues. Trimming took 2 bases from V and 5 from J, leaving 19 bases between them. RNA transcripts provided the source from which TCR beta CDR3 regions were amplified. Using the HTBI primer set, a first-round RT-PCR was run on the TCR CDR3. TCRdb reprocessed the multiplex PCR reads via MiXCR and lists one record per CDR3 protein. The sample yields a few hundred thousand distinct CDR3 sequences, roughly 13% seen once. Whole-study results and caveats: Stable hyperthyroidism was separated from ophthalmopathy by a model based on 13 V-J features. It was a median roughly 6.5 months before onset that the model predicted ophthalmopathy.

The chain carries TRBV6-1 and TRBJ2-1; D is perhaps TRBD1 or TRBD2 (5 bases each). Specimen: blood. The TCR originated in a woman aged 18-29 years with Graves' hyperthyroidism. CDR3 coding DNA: TGTGCCAGCAGTGAAACCTATTGGGGGAGTAGCGACAATGAGCAGTTCTTC. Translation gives CASSETYWGSSDNEQFF.